These 5 T cell receptor beta chains were sequenced from one sample in a study of blood T cell repertoires in COVID-19. Repertoires were generated with immunoSEQ multiplex PCR, while TCRdb's copy carries only in-frame clones and drops some. The sample consists of tens of thousands of clones, 70% to 80% of them appearing once. Sequenced: peripheral blood. Receptor source: a human donor in a cohort sampled during active COVID-19.

CDR3 coding DNA: TGTGCCAGCTCAACGCGGACAGGGGGGAGTTGGGAAACGCAGTATTTT. Translation: CASSTRTGGSWETQYF. The chain recombines TRBV18 with TRBJ2-3; 10 positions match TRBD1. In germline, CDR1 is KGHSH, CDR2 LQKENI. V lost 5 bases, J lost 9 bases, and 14 bases stayed unmatched. This CDR3 is 16 amino acids long.

The chain has TRBV2 and TRBJ2-1; no reliable D call. CDR3 size: 16 residues. Trimming cost V 4 bases and J 4 bases, with 17 bases left between them. The V gene's germline CDR1 is SNHLY and CDR2 FYNNEI. The CDR3 loop is CASSARGATRYNEQFF. The CDR3 DNA follows: TGTGCCAGCAGTGCTAGAGGAGCGACTCGATACAATGAGCAGTTCTTC.

This chain joins TRBV13 and TRBJ2-7; D perhaps matches TRBD2 (7 bases). CDR3 size: 17 residues. V was clipped by 7 bases and J by 6 bases, with 28 bases between them. Germline CDR1 PRHDT, CDR2 FYEKMQ (reference sequence). The CDR3 sequence is CASTDLSGPAGAGEQYF. The CDR3, as DNA: TGTGCCAGCACCGACTTATCGGGTCCCGCGGGGGCGGGCGAGCAGTACTTC. Variable domain in full (rest from reference TRBV13 and TRBJ2-7): AAGVIQSPRHLIKEKRETATLKCYPIPRHDTVYWYQQGPGQDPQFLISFYEKMQSDKGSIPDRFSAQQFSDYHSELNMSSLELGDSALYFCASTDLSGPAGAGEQYFGPGTRLTVT.

The chain employs TRBV6-4 and TRBJ2-7, with 9 bases that match TRBD2. Germline CDR1 MRHNA, CDR2 SNTAGT. The trim removed 11 bases at V and 2 bases at J, leaving 13 bases unmatched. This CDR3 comprises 15 residues. The CDR3 DNA sequence: TGTGCCCTTATCAGCGGGGGGTCCCTTACCTACGAGCAGTACTTC. It translates to CALISGGSLTYEQYF.

The CDR3 reads CGTYATGGYTF. The CDR3 DNA follows: TGTGGGACTTATGCGACCGGGGGCTACACCTTC. This rearrangement joins TRBV11-2 to TRBJ1-2; D is unresolved. Per germline, CDR1 SGHAT and CDR2 FQNNGV. The CDR3 is 11 amino acids. Drawing the rest from reference TRBV11-2 and TRBJ1-2, the complete variable domain is EAGVAQSPRYKIIEKRQSVAFWCNPISGHATLYWYQQILGQGPKLLIQFQNNGVVDDSQLPKDRFSAERLKGVDSTLKIQPAKLEDSAVYLCGTYATGGYTFGSGTRLTVV.